Listed here are 6 T cell receptor beta chains from one sample, sequenced in a study of blood T cells in healthy people across ages. Then a second PCR, running roughly 7 to 11 cycles, was carried out with a sample-barcoded 5' primer and a J-beta primer mix. TCRdb re-called the 5' RACE reads with MiXCR, one entry per CDR3 protein. Of over a million distinct CDR3 sequences listed, 55% to 75% are singletons. What was sequenced was blood. These TCRs come from a man younger than 35 in good health.

The chain uses TRBV6-2 or TRBV6-3 and TRBJ2-1; 8 bases are a match to TRBD1. With V trimmed by 4 bases and J by 5 bases, 19 bases remained unmatched. Germline V gene data show CDR1 as MNHEY and CDR2 as SVGEGT. This CDR3 spans 19 amino acids. Here the CDR3 reads CASSFPLRGKTGDDNEQFF. In DNA, the CDR3 is TGTGCCAGCAGTTTTCCTCTGCGGGGAAAGACAGGGGATGACAATGAGCAGTTCTTC.

V gene TRBV5-1 combines with J gene TRBJ1-5; D not resolved. V was pared by 4 bases and J by 0 bases, with 11 bases between. This CDR3 contains 15 residues. Germline CDR1 is SGHRS and CDR2 is YFSETQ. The CDR3: CASSQNPGSNQPQHF. The CDR3 bases are TGCGCCAGCAGCCAAAACCCAGGTAGCAATCAGCCCCAGCATTTT.

The V and J genes are TRBV6-4 and TRBJ2-5, with 8 positions matching TRBD2. Trimming removed 4 bases from V and 4 bases from J; junction bases left unmatched: 8. This CDR3 has 15 residues. The germline CDR1 and CDR2 sequences are MRHNA and SNTAGT. The DNA of the CDR3 is TGTGCCAGCAGTGTTTTAGCGGGAATCGGAGAGACCCAGTACTTC. Translating it yields CASSVLAGIGETQYF.

This clonotype was seen a handful of times. This chain joins TRBV7-9 and TRBJ2-7; the match to TRBD1 covers 10 bases. The CDR3 is 15 amino acids. The V gene's germline CDR1 is SEHNR and CDR2 FQNEAQ (reference sequence). V lost 5 bases, J lost 3 bases, and 7 bases stayed unmatched. The CDR3 is CASSLGQGVDYEQYF. The CDR3 coding sequence is TGTGCCAGCAGCCTCGGACAGGGGGTAGACTACGAGCAGTACTTC.

The chain links TRBV12-3 or TRBV12-4 to TRBJ2-2; D unresolved. With 6 bases removed from V and 3 bases from J, the gap between germline ends came to 11 bases. The CDR3 runs 14 residues. The CDR3 DNA sequence: TGTGCCAGCAGAATGGCCCGGGACACCGGGGAGCTGTTTTTT. Translating gives CASRMARDTGELFF.

The gene calls are TRBV10-1 and TRBJ2-3, with TRBD2 matching over 13 bases. There are 16 residues in the CDR3. Looked up from germline, CDR1 is WNHNN and CDR2 is SYGVQD (reference sequence). The trim removed 4 bases at V and 5 bases at J, leaving 6 bases unmatched. The CDR3 bases are TGCGCCAGCAGTGGAAAGGGACTAGCGGGGCAAGATACGCAGTATTTT. Translated: CASSGKGLAGQDTQYF.